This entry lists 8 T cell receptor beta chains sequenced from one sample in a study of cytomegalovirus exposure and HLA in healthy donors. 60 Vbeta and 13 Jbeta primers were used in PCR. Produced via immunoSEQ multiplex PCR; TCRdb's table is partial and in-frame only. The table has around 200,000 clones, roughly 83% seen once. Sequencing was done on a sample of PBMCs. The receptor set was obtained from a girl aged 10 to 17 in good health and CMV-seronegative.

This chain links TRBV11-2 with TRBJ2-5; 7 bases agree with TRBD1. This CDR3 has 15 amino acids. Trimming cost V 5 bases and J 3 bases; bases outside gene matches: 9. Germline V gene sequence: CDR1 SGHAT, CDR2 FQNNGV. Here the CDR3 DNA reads TGTGCCAGCAGCCTTACGACAGGGCTAGAAGAGACCCAGTACTTC. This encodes CASSLTTGLEETQYF.

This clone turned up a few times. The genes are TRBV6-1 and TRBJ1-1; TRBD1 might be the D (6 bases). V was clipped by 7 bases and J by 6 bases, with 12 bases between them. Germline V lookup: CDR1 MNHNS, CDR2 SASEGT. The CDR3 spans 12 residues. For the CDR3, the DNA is TGTGCCAGCATCAAACAGGGCTCTGAAGCTTTCTTT. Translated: CASIKQGSEAFF.

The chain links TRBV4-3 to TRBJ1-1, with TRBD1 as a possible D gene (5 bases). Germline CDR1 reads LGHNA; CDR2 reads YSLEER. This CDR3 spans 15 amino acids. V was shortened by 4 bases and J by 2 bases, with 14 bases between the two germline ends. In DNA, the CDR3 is TGCGCCAGCAGCCCCTCACGACAGCTTAACACTGAAGCTTTCTTT. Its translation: CASSPSRQLNTEAFF.

CDR3 residues: CASSNLQGHQPQHF. The CDR3 region has the DNA TGTGCCAGCAGTAACCTACAGGGGCATCAGCCCCAGCATTTT. The rearrangement uses TRBV6-5 and TRBJ1-5; 7 bases are a match to TRBD1. This CDR3 region has 14 residues. Germline V gene sequence: CDR1 MNHEY, CDR2 SVGAGI. J was trimmed by 5 bases and V by 5 bases; bases with no gene match: 6.

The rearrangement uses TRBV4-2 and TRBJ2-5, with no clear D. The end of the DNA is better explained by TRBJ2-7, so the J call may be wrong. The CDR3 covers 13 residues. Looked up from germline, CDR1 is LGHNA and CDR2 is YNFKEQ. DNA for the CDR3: TGTGCCAGCAGCCAAGACCGAACCTACGAGCAGTACTTC. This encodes CASSQDRTYEQYF.

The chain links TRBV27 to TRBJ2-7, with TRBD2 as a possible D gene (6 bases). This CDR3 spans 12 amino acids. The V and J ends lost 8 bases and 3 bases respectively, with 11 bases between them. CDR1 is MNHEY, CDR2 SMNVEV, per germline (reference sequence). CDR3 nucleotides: TGTGCCAGCTCCGCCGGGAGCTACGAGCAGTACTTC. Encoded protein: CASSAGSYEQYF.

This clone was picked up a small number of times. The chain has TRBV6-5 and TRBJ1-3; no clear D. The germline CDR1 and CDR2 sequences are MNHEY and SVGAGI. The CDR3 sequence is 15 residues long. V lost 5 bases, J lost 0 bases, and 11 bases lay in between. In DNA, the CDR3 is TGTGCCAGCAGTCCCAGCGGTCTCTCTGGAAACACCATATATTTT. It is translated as CASSPSGLSGNTIYF.

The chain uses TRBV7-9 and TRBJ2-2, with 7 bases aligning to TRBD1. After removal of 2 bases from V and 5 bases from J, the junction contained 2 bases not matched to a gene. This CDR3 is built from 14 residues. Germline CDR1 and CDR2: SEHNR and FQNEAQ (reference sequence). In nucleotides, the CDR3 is TGTGCCAGCAGCTTAAGGGACAGAACCGGGGAGCTGTTTTTT. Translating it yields CASSLRDRTGELFF.